One and the same sample provided the 32 T cell receptor beta chains below, sequenced in a study of T cell responses to AZD1222 COVID-19 vaccine. Produced via immunoSEQ multiplex PCR; TCRdb's table is partial and in-frame only. The data show around 66,000 clones, with less than 85% seen just once and roughly 21% held by the top ten. The starting material was peripheral blood, obtained on day 0 of MenACWY control vaccination. These receptor sequences come from an adult in good health.

The gene calls are TRBV19 and TRBJ1-1, with D possibly being TRBD1 (5 bases). Between the trimmed V and J ends, which lost 11 bases and 4 bases, there was a span of 14 bases. Germline V gene data show CDR1 as LNHDA and CDR2 as SQIVND (reference sequence). The CDR3 sequence is 12 residues long. CDR3 nucleotides: TGTGCCTCCCGGGGGGGGAGCACTGAAGCTTTCTTT. Encoded protein: CASRGGSTEAFF.

The chain carries TRBV5-4 and TRBJ1-2, with 12 bases fitting TRBD1. The germline CDR1 and CDR2 sequences are SGHNT and YYREEE (reference sequence). The CDR3 has 17 residues. Losses at the gene ends were 0 bases for V and 7 bases for J; bases not matched to a gene: 10. CDR3 DNA: TGTGCCAGCAGCTTGGCCAGGGTGGGACAGGGGGCAGGTGGCTACACCTTC. Protein product: CASSLARVGQGAGGYTF.

The rearrangement links TRBV18 to TRBJ1-1; tentatively, D is TRBD1 (5 bases). V was trimmed by 4 bases and J by 4 bases, leaving 10 bases between them. CDR3 length: 13 amino acids. CDR1 and CDR2 from the germline V gene are KGHSH and LQKENI. The CDR3 sequence: CASSRQGSTEAFF. CDR3 DNA: TGTGCCAGCTCACGGCAGGGTTCCACTGAAGCTTTCTTT.

This chain uses TRBV5-8 with TRBJ1-2; 8 bases line up with TRBD1. After removal of 0 bases from V and 4 bases from J, the junction contained 8 bases not matched to a gene. The CDR3 length is 16 residues. Germline V gene sequence: CDR1 SGHTS, CDR2 YDEGEE. The CDR3 loop is CASSLVQGATGYGYTF. In DNA form, the CDR3 reads TGTGCCAGCAGCTTGGTGCAGGGGGCGACGGGCTATGGCTACACCTTC.

This sequence joins TRBV29-1 and TRBJ1-5; possible D gene TRBD1, 5 bases. The CDR3 spans 12 residues. Germline CDR1 reads SQVTM; CDR2 reads ANQGSEA. Between the trimmed V and J ends, which lost 4 bases and 4 bases, there was a span of 8 bases. The CDR3, as DNA: TGCAGCGTTGGGGGCCTTAATCAGCCCCAGCATTTT. Translation: CSVGGLNQPQHF.

This chain connects TRBV28 to TRBJ1-1; 8 nucleotides line up with TRBD1. The CDR3 spans 15 residues. Germline loops: CDR1 MDHEN, CDR2 SYDVKM. The J segment lost 1 base and the V segment lost 5 bases, leaving 6 bases of the junction unmatched. In DNA form, the CDR3 reads TGTGCCAGCAGTCCGCGACAGGGGAGGAACACTGAAGCTTTCTTT. Translating it yields CASSPRQGRNTEAFF.

The CDR3 sequence is CASSQGAEENSPLHF. As DNA, the CDR3 is TGTGCCAGCAGCCAGGGGGCGGAAGAAAATTCACCCCTCCACTTT. The V and J genes are TRBV3-1 (or the pseudogene TRBV3-2) and TRBJ1-6, with a possible D match to TRBD1 (6 bases). In germline, CDR1 is LGHDT, CDR2 YNNKEL (reference sequence). This CDR3 comprises 15 residues. V was clipped by 3 bases and J by 7 bases, with 13 bases between them.

The V gene is TRBV30, the J gene TRBJ1-2, with D hard to call. The CDR3 runs to 12 residues. Germline V gene lookup returns CDR1 GTSNPN and CDR2 SVGIG (reference sequence). Trimming stripped 1 base from V and 8 bases from J, with 11 bases between. DNA for the CDR3: TGTGCCTGGAGTGCCTCGGTGGGGGGCTACACCTTC. It specifies CAWSASVGGYTF.

The chain is built from TRBV15 and TRBJ1-4; D is ambiguous. The CDR3 sequence is 14 residues long. CDR1 is LNHNV and CDR2 is YYDKDF in the germline V gene (reference sequence). The germline V and J ends were trimmed by 3 bases and 4 bases, with 9 bases remaining between them. Here the CDR3 DNA reads TGTGCCACCAGCAGGGGCCGGAGTAATGAAAAACTGTTTTTT. It specifies CATSRGRSNEKLFF.

This sequence joins TRBV6-1 and TRBJ1-2, with a possible D match to TRBD1 (5 bases). The CDR3 has 17 residues. The V end was cut by 4 bases, the J end by 2 bases, with 20 bases between. Per the germline V gene, CDR1 is MNHNS and CDR2 is SASEGT. CDR3 coding DNA: TGTGCCAGCAGTGCCGGGACTCGCCCCCCTCGAAACTATGGCTACACCTTC. It specifies CASSAGTRPPRNYGYTF.

This chain links TRBV6-5 with TRBJ1-1; D uncertain. The germline gives CDR1 MNHEY, CDR2 SVGAGI. The CDR3 totals 14 residues. The V end lost 6 bases, the J end lost 6 bases, and 17 bases lay between the germline ends. CDR3: CASSRPLSEAEAFF. CDR3 DNA: TGTGCCAGCAGCCGCCCTCTTAGTGAGGCTGAAGCTTTCTTT.

The chain uses TRBV5-1 and TRBJ1-1, with 9 bases fitting TRBD1. The V and J ends lost 4 bases and 1 base, in that order; junction bases with no gene match: 5. CDR3 size: 15 residues. Germline loops: CDR1 SGHRS, CDR2 YFSETQ. The CDR3 loop is CASSLPGQGNTEAFF. The DNA of the CDR3 is TGCGCCAGCAGCCTTCCGGGACAGGGGAACACTGAAGCTTTCTTT.

In its sample, this clone ranks as medium-sized. The J gene is TRBJ2-7, the V gene TRBV2; 9 bases line up with TRBD1. The trim removed 2 bases at V and 4 bases at J, leaving 6 bases unmatched. Germline V CDR1 and CDR2: SNHLY, FYNNEI. The CDR3 has 15 residues. CDR3 sequence: CASSESRGTGYEQYF. The DNA for the CDR3 is TGTGCCAGCAGTGAAAGTCGGGGGACAGGGTACGAGCAGTACTTC.

The J gene is TRBJ1-4, the V gene TRBV7-9; 7 bases line up with TRBD1. Germline trimming cut 4 bases from V and 8 bases from J; bases unmatched to any gene: 16. Germline CDR1 reads SEHNR; CDR2 reads FQNEAQ (reference sequence). The CDR3 length is 17 residues. The CDR3 coding sequence is TGTGCCAGCAGCTCCAATCCACAACAGGGGTTAGGAGAAAAACTGTTTTTT. It specifies CASSSNPQQGLGEKLFF.

This chain connects TRBV18 to TRBJ2-3; D unclear. The CDR3 runs 13 residues. With 2 bases removed from V and 1 base from J, the gap between germline ends came to 4 bases. Germline CDR1 is KGHSH and CDR2 is LQKENI. CDR3 in amino acids: CASSPSGTDTQYF. CDR3 in DNA: TGTGCCAGCTCACCAAGTGGCACAGATACGCAGTATTTT.

This clone has a single count. The same CDR3 can be traced to other DNA sequences in this sample. J is TRBJ1-1 and V is TRBV7-3, with D possibly TRBD1 on 5 matching bases. Germline V gene data show CDR1 as SGHTA and CDR2 as FQGTGA. The CDR3 is 13 amino acids. Trimming took off 5 bases at V and 1 base at J, with 8 bases between the two ends. In DNA, the CDR3 is TGTGCCAGCAGCGTCCAGGGGAACACTGAAGCTTTCTTT. Protein: CASSVQGNTEAFF.

The chain has TRBV6-1 and TRBJ1-6; weak D call: TRBD1 (6 bases). In germline, CDR1 is MNHNS, CDR2 SASEGT. V was shortened by 3 bases and J by 1 base, with 10 bases between the two germline ends. The CDR3 is 16 residues long. The CDR3 nucleotides read TGTGCCAGCAGTGATACAGGGAGGTCCTATAATTCACCCCTCCACTTT. Translating gives CASSDTGRSYNSPLHF.

The V and J genes are TRBV2 and TRBJ2-2; tentative D call: TRBD1 (6 bases). CDR3 length: 14 residues. CDR1 is SNHLY, CDR2 FYNNEI, per germline. V was pared by 4 bases and J by 6 bases, with 12 bases between. The chain's CDR3 is CASSGRTVSGELFF. The CDR3 coding sequence is TGTGCCAGCAGTGGGAGGACAGTATCCGGGGAGCTGTTTTTT.

The chain carries TRBV6-1 and TRBJ1-5; a weak D match, TRBD1 (5 bases). The CDR3 is 17 residues long. Germline V gene data show CDR1 as MNHNS and CDR2 as SASEGT. V was pared by 0 bases and J by 4 bases, with 16 bases between. This CDR3 is CASSEATQGALNQPQHF. The CDR3 bases are TGTGCCAGCAGTGAAGCGACTCAAGGGGCCCTGAATCAGCCCCAGCATTTT.

The chain links TRBV3-1 (or the pseudogene TRBV3-2) to TRBJ2-1, with a tentative D call TRBD2 (7 bases). The CDR3 sequence is 17 residues long. Germline V gives CDR1 LGHDT, CDR2 YNNKEL (reference sequence). The V gene lost 0 bases and the J gene lost 6 bases, with 18 bases spanning the gap. DNA of the CDR3: TGTGCCAGCAGCCAAGATCGGGCGAGGGGGGGGACCAATGAGCAGTTCTTC. This sequence encodes CASSQDRARGGTNEQFF.

The J gene is TRBJ1-1, the V gene TRBV4-3, with TRBD1 identical over 8 bases. Germline trimming cut 4 bases from V and 8 bases from J; bases unmatched to any gene: 3. CDR1 is LGHNA and CDR2 is YSLEER in the germline V gene. CDR3 length: 12 amino acids. This CDR3 reads CASSLYRGEAFF. In nucleotides, the CDR3 is TGCGCCAGCAGCCTCTACAGGGGGGAAGCTTTCTTT.

This clone was recorded only once. The chain carries TRBV27 and TRBJ1-2, with unresolved D. The CDR3 has 15 amino acids. V was cut by 6 bases and J by 6 bases, with 20 bases left in between. Germline assignment: CDR1 MNHEY and CDR2 SMNVEV (reference sequence). CDR3 protein: CASRTFQGIAHGYTF. CDR3 DNA: TGTGCCAGCAGAACCTTCCAAGGGATCGCACATGGCTACACCTTC.

The genes are TRBV28 and TRBJ2-5; 16 positions agree with TRBD2. Trimming cost V 5 bases and J 5 bases; bases outside gene matches: 14. Germline CDR1 reads MDHEN; CDR2 reads SYDVKM. The CDR3 sequence is 19 residues long. The CDR3 protein is CASSPLGLAGGPGWETQYF. For the CDR3, the DNA is TGTGCCAGCAGTCCCCTGGGACTAGCGGGAGGGCCGGGCTGGGAGACCCAGTACTTC. Together with reference TRBV28 and TRBJ2-5, the CDR3 gives the full variable domain: DVKVTQSSRYLVKRTGEKVFLECVQDMDHENMFWYRQDPGLGLRLIYFSYDVKMKEKGDIPEGYSVSREKKERFSLILESASTNQTSMYLCASSPLGLAGGPGWETQYFGPGTRLLVL.

CDR3 DNA sequence: TGCAGCGTTGAAGTCACAGGCAACACTGAAGCTTTCTTT. Residues: CSVEVTGNTEAFF. The chain is built from TRBV29-1 and TRBJ1-1; possible D gene TRBD1, 5 bases. This CDR3 region has 13 residues. Per the germline V gene, CDR1 is SQVTM and CDR2 is ANQGSEA. Between the trimmed V and J ends, which lost 1 base and 2 bases, there was a span of 8 bases.

This chain links TRBV2 with TRBJ1-4; TRBD1 aligns across 12 bases. Germline CDR1 reads SNHLY; CDR2 reads FYNNEI. J was trimmed by 8 bases and V by 6 bases; bases with no gene match: 7. The CDR3 sequence is 15 residues long. The CDR3 loop reads CASRGQGAPQEKLFF. The DNA of the CDR3 is TGTGCCAGCAGGGGACAGGGGGCGCCTCAGGAAAAACTGTTTTTT. Based on the CDR3 plus reference TRBV2 and TRBJ1-4, the full variable domain is EPEVTQTPSHQVTQMGQEVILRCVPISNHLYFYWYRQILGQKVEFLVSFYNNEISEKSEIFDDQFSVERPDGSNFTLKIRSTKLEDSAMYFCASRGQGAPQEKLFFGSGTQLSVL.

This sequence joins TRBV5-8 and TRBJ2-1; 10 nucleotides align to TRBD2. Germline values: CDR1 SGHTS, CDR2 YDEGEE. V gave up 6 bases and J gave up 7 bases; unmatched junction bases: 22. This CDR3 region has 19 residues. CDR3: CASTPGPLSSGRAWNEQFF. In DNA, the CDR3 is TGTGCCAGCACCCCGGGTCCCCTTTCAAGCGGGAGGGCCTGGAATGAGCAGTTCTTC.

The chain combines TRBV6-1 with TRBJ2-7; a possible D gene is TRBD2 (6 bases). V shed 3 bases and J shed 6 bases, with 24 bases lying between them. The CDR3 length is 17 residues. In germline, CDR1 is MNHNS, CDR2 SASEGT. The CDR3 reads CASSDGPPSGRIREQYF. DNA of the CDR3: TGTGCCAGCAGTGATGGGCCACCTTCCGGGAGAATCCGCGAGCAGTACTTC.

V and J are TRBV6-1 and TRBJ1-1; D call uncertain. This CDR3 has 15 residues. The germline V gene encodes CDR1 MNHNS and CDR2 SASEGT. Trimming left V 0 bases short and J 0 bases short, with 8 bases between. In nucleotides, the CDR3 is TGTGCCAGCAGTGAAGCCGTCGCGATGAACACTGAAGCTTTCTTT. Its protein is CASSEAVAMNTEAFF.

This clone was counted once. This chain links TRBV7-2 with TRBJ1-2; no clear D. Trimming shortened V by 3 bases and J by 0 bases, and 5 bases separated the two germline ends. Germline CDR1 is SGHTA and CDR2 is FQGNSA. The CDR3 is made up of 13 amino acids. The CDR3 DNA reads as TGTGCCAGCAGCTTTGGGACTAACTATGGCTACACCTTC. Its translation is CASSFGTNYGYTF.

CDR3 residues: CASSYRGHMSPLHF. The CDR3 DNA reads as TGTGCCAGCAGTTACAGGGGGCATATGTCACCCCTCCACTTT. This chain uses TRBV28 with TRBJ1-6, with 9 bases identical to TRBD1. The junction had 5 bases not matched to a gene; V was cut back by 4 bases and J by 10 bases. The germline gives CDR1 MDHEN, CDR2 SYDVKM. The CDR3 has 14 residues.

The table lists this clone with a few counts. V usage is TRBV29-1 and J usage is TRBJ1-2, with TRBD1 matching 7 bases. V dropped 3 bases and J dropped 7; count of bases not matched to a gene: 8. This CDR3 is built from 13 residues. Germline CDR1 and CDR2: SQVTM and ANQGSEA. Written as DNA, the CDR3 is TGCAGCGTTGATCAACCGGACAGGATTGGCTACACCTTC. Translated, it gives CSVDQPDRIGYTF. The whole variable domain, filled in from reference TRBV29-1 and TRBJ1-2, reads SAVISQKPSRDICQRGTSLTIQCQVDSQVTMMFWYRQQPGQSLTLIATANQGSEATYESGFVIDKFPISRPNLTFSTLTVSNMSPEDSSIYLCSVDQPDRIGYTFGSGTRLTVV.

V gene TRBV5-1 combines with J gene TRBJ2-5; 12 bases align to TRBD1. The trim removed 4 bases at V and 5 bases at J, leaving 6 bases unmatched. Per germline, CDR1 SGHRS and CDR2 YFSETQ. CDR3 size: 15 residues. The CDR3 DNA is TGCGCCAGCAGCGGTACCGGGACAGGGGGCGAGACCCAGTACTTC. Encoded protein: CASSGTGTGGETQYF. Full variable domain (missing parts from reference TRBV5-1 and TRBJ2-5): KAGVTQTPRYLIKTRGQQVTLSCSPISGHRSVSWYQQTPGQGLQFLFEYFSETQRNKGNFPGRFSGRQFSNSRSEMNVSTLELGDSALYLCASSGTGTGGETQYFGPGTRLLVL.